These T cell receptor beta chains were read from a single sample in a study of blood T cell repertoires in COVID-19. Here immunoSEQ multiplex PCR was the method, and the copy in TCRdb shows in-frame clones only, minus some. Of about 170,000 clones listed, around 83% are singletons. The specimen was peripheral blood. These receptors originate from a woman in her 70s who had recovered from COVID-19. Each CDR3 is given with its conserved first and last residue. The D gene is left open where the match is weak. Size is omitted from some rows. Given values are once, few, many or a class for expanded clones.

D: TRBD2
J: TRBJ2-5
V: TRBV9
size: .
CDR3: CASSATSGGAGVAQYF
DNA: TGTGCCAGCAGCGCGACGAGCGGGGGGGCCGGGGTGGCCCAGTACTTC

D: TRBD1
J: TRBJ1-3
V: TRBV5-1
size: .
CDR3: CASTPGGTGDSGNTIYF
DNA: TGCGCCAGCACCCCTGGCGGGACAGGGGACTCTGGAAACACCATATATTTT

D: .
J: TRBJ2-6
V: TRBV14
size: .
CDR3: CASSQASGANVLTF
DNA: TGTGCCAGCAGCCAAGCGTCTGGGGCCAACGTCCTGACTTTC

D: .
J: TRBJ1-4
V: TRBV15
size: .
CDR3: CATSQGGNNEKLFF
DNA: TGTGCCACCAGCCAAGGAGGAAATAATGAAAAACTGTTTTTT

D: .
J: TRBJ2-7
V: TRBV28
size: .
CDR3: CASRPPLGPPAEQYF
DNA: TGTGCCAGCAGACCCCCCCTTGGTCCCCCAGCGGAGCAGTACTTC

D: TRBD2
J: TRBJ2-2
V: TRBV11-2
size: .
CDR3: CASSLRGGLAPSNTGELFF
DNA: TGTGCCAGCAGCTTAAGGGGGGGACTAGCGCCATCGAACACCGGGGAGCTGTTTTTT

D: TRBD1
J: TRBJ1-5
V: TRBV4-1
size: .
CDR3: CASSQDPKGAYYQPQHF
DNA: TGCGCCAGCAGCCAAGACCCCAAGGGGGCTTACTATCAGCCCCAGCATTTT

D: TRBD1
J: TRBJ2-1
V: TRBV10-1
size: .
CDR3: CARSDTGGSPNEQFF
DNA: TGCGCCAGATCCGATACAGGGGGCTCCCCCAATGAGCAGTTCTTC

D: .
J: TRBJ1-2
V: TRBV6-5
size: few
CDR3: CASSPGRFYGYTF
DNA: TGTGCCAGCAGTCCGGGGAGGTTCTATGGCTACACCTTC

D: TRBD2
J: TRBJ2-3
V: TRBV7-3
size: .
CDR3: CASSLFGRARTDTQYF
DNA: TGTGCCAGCAGCTTATTCGGGAGGGCCCGGACAGATACGCAGTATTTT

D: TRBD1
J: TRBJ2-1
V: TRBV12-5
size: once
CDR3: CASGLVISKGASNEQFF
DNA: TGTGCTAGTGGTTTGGTGATATCGAAGGGGGCTAGCAATGAGCAGTTCTTC

D: TRBD1
J: TRBJ2-7
V: TRBV5-4
size: once
CDR3: CASSSGQYYEQYF
DNA: TGTGCCAGCAGCTCGGGACAGTACTACGAGCAGTACTTC

D: .
J: TRBJ1-2
V: TRBV29-1
size: .
CDR3: CSVQANYGYTF
DNA: TGCAGCGTTCAGGCTAACTATGGCTACACCTTC

D: .
J: TRBJ1-1
V: TRBV7-3
size: .
CDR3: CASSLGGVNTEAFF
DNA: TGTGCCAGCAGCCTAGGGGGGGTGAACACTGAAGCTTTCTTT